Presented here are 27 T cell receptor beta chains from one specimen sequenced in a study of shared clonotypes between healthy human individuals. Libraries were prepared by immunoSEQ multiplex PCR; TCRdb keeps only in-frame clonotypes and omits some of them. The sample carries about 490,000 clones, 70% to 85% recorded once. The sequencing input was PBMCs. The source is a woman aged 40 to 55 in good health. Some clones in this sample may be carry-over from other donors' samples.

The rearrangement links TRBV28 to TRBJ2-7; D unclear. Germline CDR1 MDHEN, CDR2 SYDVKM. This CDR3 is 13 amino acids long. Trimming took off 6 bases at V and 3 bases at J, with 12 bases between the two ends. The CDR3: CASRLGPHYEQYF. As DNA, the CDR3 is TGTGCCAGCAGGCTTGGTCCACACTACGAGCAGTACTTC. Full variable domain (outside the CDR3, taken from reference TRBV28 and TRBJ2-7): DVKVTQSSRYLVKRTGEKVFLECVQDMDHENMFWYRQDPGLGLRLIYFSYDVKMKEKGDIPEGYSVSREKKERFSLILESASTNQTSMYLCASRLGPHYEQYFGPGTRLTVT.

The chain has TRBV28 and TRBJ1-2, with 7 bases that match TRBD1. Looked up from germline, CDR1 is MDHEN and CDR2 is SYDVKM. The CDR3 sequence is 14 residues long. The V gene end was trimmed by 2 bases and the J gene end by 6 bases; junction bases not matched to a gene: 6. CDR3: CASSLATGADGYTF. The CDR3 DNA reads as TGTGCCAGCAGTTTAGCAACAGGGGCGGATGGCTACACCTTC.

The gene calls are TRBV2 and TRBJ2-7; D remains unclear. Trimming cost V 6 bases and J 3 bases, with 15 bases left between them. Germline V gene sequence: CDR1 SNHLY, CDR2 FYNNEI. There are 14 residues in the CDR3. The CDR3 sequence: CASSSSRAYYEQYF. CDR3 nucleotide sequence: TGTGCCAGCAGCAGCTCACGGGCCTACTACGAGCAGTACTTC.

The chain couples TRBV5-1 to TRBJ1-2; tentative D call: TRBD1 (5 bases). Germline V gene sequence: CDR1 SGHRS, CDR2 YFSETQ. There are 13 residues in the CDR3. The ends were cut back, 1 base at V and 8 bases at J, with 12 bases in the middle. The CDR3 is CASSLLGGKGYTF. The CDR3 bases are TGCGCCAGCAGCTTGCTTGGGGGAAAAGGCTACACCTTC.

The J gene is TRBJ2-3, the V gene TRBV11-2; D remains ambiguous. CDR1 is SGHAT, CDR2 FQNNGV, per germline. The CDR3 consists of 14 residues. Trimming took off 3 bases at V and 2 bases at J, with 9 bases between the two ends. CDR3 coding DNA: TGTGCCAGCAGCTTGGCTAGGTCCACAGATACGCAGTATTTT. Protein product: CASSLARSTDTQYF.

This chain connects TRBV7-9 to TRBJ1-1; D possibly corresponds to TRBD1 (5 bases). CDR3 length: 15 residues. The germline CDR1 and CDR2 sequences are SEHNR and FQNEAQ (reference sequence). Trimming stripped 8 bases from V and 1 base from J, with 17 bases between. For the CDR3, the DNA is TGTGCCAGCGTTTACGGGCAGGGCGGGAACACTGAAGCTTTCTTT. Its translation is CASVYGQGGNTEAFF. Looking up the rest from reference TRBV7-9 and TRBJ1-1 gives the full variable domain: DTGVSQNPRHKITKRGQNVTFRCDPISEHNRLYWYRQTLGQGPEFLTYFQNEAQLEKSRLLSDRFSAERPKGSFSTLEIQRTEQGDSAMYLCASVYGQGGNTEAFFGQGTRLTVV.

In DNA form, the CDR3 reads TGTGCCAGCACGGGACAGGAATACGAGCAGTACTTC. Translating gives CASTGQEYEQYF. The J gene is TRBJ2-7, the V gene TRBV2; TRBD1 matches 8 bases. Looked up from germline, CDR1 is SNHLY and CDR2 is FYNNEI. The CDR3 runs to 12 residues. Losses at the gene ends were 7 bases for V and 4 bases for J; bases not matched to a gene: 3.

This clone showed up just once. CDR3 sequence (DNA): TGCGCCAGCAGCTTGAACAACGAGGGGGGGACCTACGAGCAGTACTTC. This codes for CASSLNNEGGTYEQYF. The chain has TRBV5-1 and TRBJ2-7; D may be TRBD2 (7 bases). This CDR3 is built from 16 residues. Germline CDR1 SGHRS, CDR2 YFSETQ. Trimming took off 1 base at V and 2 bases at J, with 16 bases between the two ends. Together with reference TRBV5-1 and TRBJ2-7, the CDR3 gives the full variable domain: KAGVTQTPRYLIKTRGQQVTLSCSPISGHRSVSWYQQTPGQGLQFLFEYFSETQRNKGNFPGRFSGRQFSNSRSEMNVSTLELGDSALYLCASSLNNEGGTYEQYFGPGTRLTVT.

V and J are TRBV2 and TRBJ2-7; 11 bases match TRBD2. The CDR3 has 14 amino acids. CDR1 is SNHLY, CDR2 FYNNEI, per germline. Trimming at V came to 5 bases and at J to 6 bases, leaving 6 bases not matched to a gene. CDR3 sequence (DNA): TGTGCCAGCAGTTCACTAGCGGGAGAGCGCGAGCAGTACTTC. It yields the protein CASSSLAGEREQYF.

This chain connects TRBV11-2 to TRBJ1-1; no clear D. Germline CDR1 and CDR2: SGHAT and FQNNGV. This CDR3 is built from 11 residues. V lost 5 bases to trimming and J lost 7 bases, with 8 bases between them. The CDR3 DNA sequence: TGTGCCAGCAGCCGAATCCTTGAAGCTTTCTTT. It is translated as CASSRILEAFF.

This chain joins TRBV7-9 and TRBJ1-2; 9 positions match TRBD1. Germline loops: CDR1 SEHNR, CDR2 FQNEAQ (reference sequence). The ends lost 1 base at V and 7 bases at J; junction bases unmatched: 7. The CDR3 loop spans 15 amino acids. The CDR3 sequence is CASSLVGTGGVGYTF. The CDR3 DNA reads TGTGCCAGCAGCTTAGTGGGAACAGGGGGCGTTGGCTACACCTTC.

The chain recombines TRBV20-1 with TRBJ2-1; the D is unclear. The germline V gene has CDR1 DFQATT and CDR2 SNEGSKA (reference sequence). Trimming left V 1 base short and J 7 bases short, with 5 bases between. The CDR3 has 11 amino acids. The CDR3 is CSARVVNEQFF. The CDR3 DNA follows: TGCAGTGCTAGAGTCGTTAATGAGCAGTTCTTC.

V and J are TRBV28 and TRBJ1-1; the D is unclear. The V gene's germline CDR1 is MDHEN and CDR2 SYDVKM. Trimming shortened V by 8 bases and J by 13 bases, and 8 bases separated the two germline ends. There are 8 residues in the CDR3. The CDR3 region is CASDGSFF. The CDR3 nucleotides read TGTGCCAGCGATGGGAGTTTCTTT.

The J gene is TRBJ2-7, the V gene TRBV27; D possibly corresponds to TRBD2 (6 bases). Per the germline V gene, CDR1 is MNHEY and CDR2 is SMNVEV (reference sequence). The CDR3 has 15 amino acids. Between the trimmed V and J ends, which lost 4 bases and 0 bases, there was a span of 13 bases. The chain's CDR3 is CASSSYLAASYEQYF. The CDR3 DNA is TGTGCCAGCAGTTCATACTTAGCGGCCTCCTACGAGCAGTACTTC.

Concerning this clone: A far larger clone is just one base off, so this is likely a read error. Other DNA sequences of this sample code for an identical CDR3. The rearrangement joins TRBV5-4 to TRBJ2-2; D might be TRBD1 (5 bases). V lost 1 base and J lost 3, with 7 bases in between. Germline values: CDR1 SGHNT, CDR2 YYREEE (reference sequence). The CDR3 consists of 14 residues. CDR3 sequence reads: CASSLKGHTGELFF. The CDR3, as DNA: TGTGCCAGCAGCTTGAAGGGGCACACCGGGGAGCTGTTTTTT.

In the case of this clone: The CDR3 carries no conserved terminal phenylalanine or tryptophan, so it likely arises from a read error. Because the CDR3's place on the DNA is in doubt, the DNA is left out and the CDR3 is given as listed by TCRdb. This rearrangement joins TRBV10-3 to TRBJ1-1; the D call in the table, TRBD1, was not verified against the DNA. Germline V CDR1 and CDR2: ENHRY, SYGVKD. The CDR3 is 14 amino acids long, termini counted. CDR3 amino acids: CAISDDLRQGAVAL.

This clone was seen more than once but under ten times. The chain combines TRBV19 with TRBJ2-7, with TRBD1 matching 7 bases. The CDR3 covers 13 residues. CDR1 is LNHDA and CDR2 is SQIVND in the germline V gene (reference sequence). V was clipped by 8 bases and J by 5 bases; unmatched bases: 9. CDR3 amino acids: CASGAGTANEQYF. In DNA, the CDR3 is TGTGCCAGTGGCGCCGGGACAGCTAACGAGCAGTACTTC.

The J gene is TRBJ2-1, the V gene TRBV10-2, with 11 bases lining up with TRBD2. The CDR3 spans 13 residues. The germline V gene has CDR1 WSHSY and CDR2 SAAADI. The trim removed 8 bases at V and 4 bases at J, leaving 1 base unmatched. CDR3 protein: CASGTSGYNEQFF. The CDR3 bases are TGCGCCAGCGGGACTAGCGGATACAATGAGCAGTTCTTC.

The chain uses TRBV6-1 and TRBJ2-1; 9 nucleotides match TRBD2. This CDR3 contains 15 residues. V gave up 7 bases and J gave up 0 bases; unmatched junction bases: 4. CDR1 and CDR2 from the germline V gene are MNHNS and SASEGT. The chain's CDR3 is CASTFSGSSYNEQFF. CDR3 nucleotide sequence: TGTGCCAGCACTTTTAGCGGGAGCTCCTACAATGAGCAGTTCTTC.

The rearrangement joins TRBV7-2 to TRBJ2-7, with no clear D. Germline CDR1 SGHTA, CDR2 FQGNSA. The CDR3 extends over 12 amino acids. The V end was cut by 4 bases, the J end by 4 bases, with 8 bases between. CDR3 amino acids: CASSSTSYEQYF. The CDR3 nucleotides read TGTGCCAGCAGCTCAACCTCTTACGAGCAGTACTTC.

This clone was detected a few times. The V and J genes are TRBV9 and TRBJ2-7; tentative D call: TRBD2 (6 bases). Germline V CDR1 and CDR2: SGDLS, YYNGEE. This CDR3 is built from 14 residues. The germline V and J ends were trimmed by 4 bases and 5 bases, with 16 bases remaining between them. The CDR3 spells CASSPSAGSNEQYF. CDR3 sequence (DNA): TGTGCCAGCAGCCCTTCTGCGGGAAGTAACGAGCAGTACTTC.

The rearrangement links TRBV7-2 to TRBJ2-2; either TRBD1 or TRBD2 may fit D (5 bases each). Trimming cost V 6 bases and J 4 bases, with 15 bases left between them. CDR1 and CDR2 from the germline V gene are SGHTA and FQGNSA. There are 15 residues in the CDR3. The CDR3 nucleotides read TGTGCCAGCAGGTGGGGGAGCCAGGGCACCGGGGAGCTGTTTTTT. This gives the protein CASRWGSQGTGELFF.

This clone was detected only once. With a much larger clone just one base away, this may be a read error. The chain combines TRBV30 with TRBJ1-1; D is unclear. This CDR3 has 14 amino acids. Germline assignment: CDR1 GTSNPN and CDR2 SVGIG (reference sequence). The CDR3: CAWSVTEMNTEALF. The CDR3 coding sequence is TGTGCCTGGAGTGTAACGGAGATGAACACTGAAGCTTTATTT.

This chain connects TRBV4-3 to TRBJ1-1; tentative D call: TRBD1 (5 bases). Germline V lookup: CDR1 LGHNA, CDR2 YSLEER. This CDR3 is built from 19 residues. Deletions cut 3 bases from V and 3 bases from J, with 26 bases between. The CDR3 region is CASSHQSPTDLAGYTEAFF. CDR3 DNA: TGCGCCAGCAGCCACCAATCGCCGACAGACTTGGCCGGGTACACTGAAGCTTTCTTT.

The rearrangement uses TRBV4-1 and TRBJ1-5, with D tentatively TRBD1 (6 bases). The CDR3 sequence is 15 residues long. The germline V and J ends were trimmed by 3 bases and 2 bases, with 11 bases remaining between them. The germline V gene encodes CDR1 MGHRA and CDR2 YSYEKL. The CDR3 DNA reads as TGCGCCAGCAGCCAGATGACAGGCGGCAATCAGCCCCAGCATTTT. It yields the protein CASSQMTGGNQPQHF.

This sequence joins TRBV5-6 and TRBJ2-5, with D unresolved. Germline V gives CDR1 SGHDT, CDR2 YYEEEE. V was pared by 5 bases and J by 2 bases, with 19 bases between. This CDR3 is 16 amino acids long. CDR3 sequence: CASRLTGPSFQETQYF. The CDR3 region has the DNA TGTGCCAGCAGACTAACTGGGCCCTCCTTTCAAGAGACCCAGTACTTC.

In DNA, the CDR3 is TGTGCCACCGGGACTCCCGTCCATGAGCAGTTCTTC. This codes for CATGTPVHEQFF. This chain uses TRBV28 with TRBJ2-1, with a weak D call TRBD2 (6 bases). Trimming removed 10 bases from V and 8 bases from J, with 15 bases in between. The CDR3 is made up of 12 amino acids. CDR1 is MDHEN, CDR2 SYDVKM, per germline.